The T cell receptor (beta chain) described here comes from a study of early T cells in non-severe SARS-CoV-2 infection. Each cDNA molecule carried a unique molecular identifier. TCRdb passed the 5' RACE reads through MiXCR, listing each CDR3 protein once. In the table there are some 71,000 distinct CDR3 sequences, approximately 14% of which are singletons. V gave up 3 bases and J gave up 8 bases, with 9 bases separating them. Looked up from germline, CDR1 is MDHEN and CDR2 is SYDVKM. The CDR3 covers 12 residues. This receptor was taken from an adult who was a healthcare worker with PCR-confirmed SARS-CoV-2 infection or an uninfected control (not recorded which). The genes are TRBV28 and TRBJ2-3, with D possibly TRBD2 on 5 matching bases. Material for sequencing was whole blood. The CDR3 here is CASSLPEGTQYF. The DNA for the CDR3 is TGTGCCAGCAGTTTGCCAGAGGGTACGCAGTATTTT.